Following are 25 T cell receptor beta chains from one sample sequenced in a study of vaccination and CD4 T cells after COVID-19 (dated 2022 in TCRdb). Library preparation used PCR. Sequencing used an Illumina iSeq 100. DNA from cultured CD4+ T cells was subjected to TCR sequencing with the Oncomine TCR Beta short-read assay at the Johns Hopkins FTIC core. The public reads were reprocessed in TCRdb via fastp at Q25 and MiXCR, keeping in-frame beta chains. Each entry is one CDR3 protein sequence, shown with its most common DNA and genes. For this sample there are 8,000 to 10,000 distinct CDR3 sequences; less than 35% appear just once. The biggest ten clones account for 25% to 35% of the sample. The treatment or condition label corresponds to: approximately 10-day PBMC culture with coronavirus spike peptide pools or control peptides (ViraFEST assay). The antigens for these receptors are not known. The sequenced sample was cultured CD4+ T cells from blood. The receptors here all came from a human donor with COVID-19.

The chain combines TRBV12-3 or TRBV12-4 with TRBJ1-5, with D possibly matching TRBD1 (5 bases). CDR3 length: 16 amino acids. V lost 5 bases and J 2 bases, leaving 16 bases between the germline ends. Here the CDR3 DNA reads TGTGCCAGCAGTGAATCCCTAGGCAGGGGCAATCAGCCCCAGCATTTT. Its translation: CASSESLGRGNQPQHF.

This clonotype was seen more than once but under ten times. The chain employs TRBV6-4 and TRBJ1-5; D gene uncertain. Germline values: CDR1 MRHNA, CDR2 SNTAGT. The V gene lost 8 bases and the J gene lost 6 bases, with 14 bases spanning the gap. This CDR3 has 13 amino acids. The CDR3 region has the DNA TGTGCCAGCGCTCCCATGGTTGGTCAGCCCCAGCATTTT. It specifies CASAPMVGQPQHF.

This clonotype has only a few counts. Written as DNA, the CDR3 is TGTGCCAGCACTGGAGCAAACATTCAGTACTTC. This codes for CASTGANIQYF. The chain joins TRBV6-1 to TRBJ2-4; D is undetermined. Germline V CDR1 and CDR2: MNHNS, SASEGT. V was pared by 7 bases and J by 6 bases, with 7 bases between. The CDR3 covers 11 residues.

The chain couples TRBV27 to TRBJ2-7; D is perhaps TRBD2 (6 bases). Germline values: CDR1 MNHEY, CDR2 SMNVEV (reference sequence). The CDR3 sequence is 15 residues long. V was trimmed by 6 bases and J by 2 bases, leaving 17 bases between them. CDR3 coding DNA: TGTGCCAGCAGCGTGACTAGTCCTCGAACCTACGAGCAGTACTTC. It is translated as CASSVTSPRTYEQYF.

This clonotype was seen a few times. This chain links TRBV6-1 with TRBJ1-5; D is undetermined. Germline-derived CDR1 and CDR2 are MNHNS and SASEGT. V dropped 5 bases and J dropped 0 bases, with 5 bases sitting between them. This CDR3 has 13 residues. The CDR3 sequence: CASSLFSNQPQHF. The CDR3 DNA reads TGTGCCAGCAGTCTTTTTAGCAATCAGCCCCAGCATTTT.

The rearrangement links TRBV4-1 to TRBJ2-5; 10 bases align to TRBD1. This CDR3 comprises 16 residues. V shed 0 bases and J 1 base; nucleotides not matched to a gene: 2. Germline V CDR1 and CDR2: MGHRA, YSYEKL. The CDR3 DNA follows: TGCGCCAGCAGCCAAGAGGGACAGGGGAGCCAAGAGACCCAGTACTTC. This encodes CASSQEGQGSQETQYF.

V is TRBV6-5 and J is TRBJ2-1, with TRBD2 as a possible D gene (6 bases). This CDR3 has 18 amino acids. V lost 4 bases and J 3 bases, leaving 22 bases between the germline ends. Germline V lookup: CDR1 MNHEY, CDR2 SVGAGI. CDR3: CASSFTPNSGSFYNEQFF. DNA of the CDR3: TGTGCCAGCAGTTTTACCCCTAATAGCGGATCATTCTACAATGAGCAGTTCTTC.

The chain combines TRBV19 with TRBJ1-5; D gene unclear. CDR1 and CDR2 from the germline V gene are LNHDA and SQIVND (reference sequence). The germline V and J ends were trimmed by 7 bases and 0 bases, with 10 bases remaining between them. The CDR3 is made up of 14 amino acids. CDR3 protein: CASIGPYSNQPQHF. The CDR3, as DNA: TGTGCCAGTATCGGACCATATAGCAATCAGCCCCAGCATTTT.

The CDR3 sequence is CASRSRVGYGYTF. The CDR3 DNA sequence: TGTGCCAGCAGAAGCAGGGTAGGCTATGGCTACACCTTC. This chain connects TRBV6-1 to TRBJ1-2, with TRBD1 as a possible D gene (5 bases). In germline, CDR1 is MNHNS, CDR2 SASEGT. The CDR3 spans 13 residues. The germline V and J ends were trimmed by 6 bases and 4 bases, with 12 bases remaining between them.

This chain joins TRBV20-1 and TRBJ2-1, with 9 bases lining up with TRBD2. Germline values: CDR1 DFQATT, CDR2 SNEGSKA (reference sequence). Losses at the gene ends were 3 bases for V and 3 bases for J; bases not matched to a gene: 6. The CDR3 loop spans 15 amino acids. CDR3 bases: TGCAGTGCTAGCGCTAGCGGGGTCCTCTACAATGAGCAGTTCTTC. Its translation is CSASASGVLYNEQFF.

The rearrangement uses TRBV11-2 and TRBJ1-2, with unresolved D. The germline V gene encodes CDR1 SGHAT and CDR2 FQNNGV. The CDR3 loop spans 14 amino acids. Trimming took 1 base from V and 3 from J, leaving 9 bases between them. The DNA for the CDR3 is TGTGCCAGCAGCTTAGGACTCACTGACTATGGCTACACCTTC. Translating it yields CASSLGLTDYGYTF.

This sequence joins TRBV27 and TRBJ1-6, with unresolved D. Between the trimmed V and J ends, which lost 6 bases and 0 bases, there was a span of 3 bases. This CDR3 has 13 amino acids. Germline loops: CDR1 MNHEY, CDR2 SMNVEV (reference sequence). CDR3: CASRGSYNSPLHF. The CDR3 DNA reads as TGTGCCAGCAGGGGCTCCTATAATTCACCCCTCCACTTT.

This chain links TRBV7-3 with TRBJ2-4; possible D gene TRBD2, 6 bases. The CDR3 is made up of 13 amino acids. Between the trimmed V and J ends, which lost 5 bases and 11 bases, there was a span of 16 bases. The germline gives CDR1 SGHTA, CDR2 FQGTGA. The CDR3 DNA reads as TGTGCCAGCAGCCCCACACCCGGGACTGTTCAGTACTTC. This translates into CASSPTPGTVQYF. The whole variable domain, remainder taken from reference TRBV7-3 and TRBJ2-4, is GAGVSQTPSNKVTEKGKYVELRCDPISGHTALYWYRQSLGQGPEFLIYFQGTGAADDSGLPNDRFFAVRPEGSVSTLKIQRTERGDSAVYLCASSPTPGTVQYFGAGTRLSVL.

There are a few counts of this clonotype. This chain connects TRBV28 to TRBJ1-6; no definite D call. The CDR3 totals 13 residues. V shed 8 bases and J shed 7 bases, with 12 bases lying between them. Germline CDR1 is MDHEN and CDR2 is SYDVKM. The CDR3 DNA reads TGTGCCAGCCTATCCCGGGGAAATTCACCCCTCCACTTT. Protein product: CASLSRGNSPLHF.

This chain links TRBV29-1 with TRBJ1-1; D is undetermined. Looked up from germline, CDR1 is SQVTM and CDR2 is ANQGSEA. V was trimmed by 4 bases and J by 4 bases, leaving 19 bases between them. This CDR3 is built from 15 residues. CDR3 sequence (DNA): TGCAGCGTTGTAGGGCACTCCAAGCGAAGCACTGAAGCTTTCTTT. Protein sequence: CSVVGHSKRSTEAFF.

Regarding this clonotype: Just one base apart from a much larger clone, this may be a read error. The V call is TRBV9, the J call TRBJ2-2; tentative D call: TRBD2 (6 bases). CDR1 is SGDLS, CDR2 YYNGEE, per germline. The length of the CDR3 is 15 residues. The V end was cut by 4 bases, the J end by 7 bases, with 17 bases between. The CDR3 reads CASSPHGGLGGELFF. The CDR3 DNA reads TGTGCCAGCAGCCCCCATGGGGGACTCGGCGGGGAGCTGTTTTTT.

In its sample, this clonotype was seen once. The V call is TRBV5-4, the J call TRBJ2-7, with D possibly being TRBD2 (5 bases). Germline loops: CDR1 SGHNT, CDR2 YYREEE (reference sequence). The CDR3 has 16 amino acids. Trimming removed 0 bases from V and 1 base from J, with 14 bases in between. The CDR3 reads CASSLARRAGSYEQYF. The CDR3 DNA sequence: TGTGCCAGCAGCTTGGCCAGGCGGGCCGGGTCCTACGAGCAGTACTTC.

Points on this clonotype: At one end the junction does not follow the germline gene, possibly because of a read error. This chain joins TRBV20-1 and TRBJ2-4; D may be TRBD2 (5 bases). Germline-derived CDR1 and CDR2 are DFQATT and SNEGSKA (reference sequence). CDR3 length equals 14 residues. In DNA, the CDR3 is TGCAGTGCTAGTAGGCAGCTAGCCGAAAACATTCAGTACTTC. Protein product: CSASRQLAENIQYF.

The table lists this clonotype with a few counts. The chain combines TRBV25-1 with TRBJ1-2; a possible D gene is TRBD1 (5 bases). V was pared by 1 base and J by 7 bases, with 16 bases between. Per germline, CDR1 MGHDK and CDR2 SYGVNS. CDR3 length: 15 residues. This chain's CDR3 is CASSESGGDPFGYTF. In nucleotides, the CDR3 is TGTGCCAGCAGTGAATCAGGCGGGGACCCCTTTGGCTACACCTTC.

This clonotype was counted between two and nine times. The CDR3 bases are TGTGCCAGCGCTCGATCCGGGAGAAACACTGAAGCTTTCTTT. Amino acids: CASARSGRNTEAFF. This chain links TRBV19 with TRBJ1-1; no clear D. V was cut by 9 bases and J by 2 bases, with 16 bases left in between. CDR1 is LNHDA, CDR2 SQIVND, per germline (reference sequence). There are 14 residues in the CDR3.

This clonotype was counted a single time. This chain joins TRBV12-3 or TRBV12-4 and TRBJ2-3; D may be TRBD2 (7 bases). V was cut by 6 bases and J by 3 bases, with 13 bases left in between. The CDR3 consists of 14 residues. In DNA form, the CDR3 reads TGTGCCAGCAGGCTAGGGGGGGGGACAGATACGCAGTATTTT. Protein sequence: CASRLGGGTDTQYF.

This clonotype was seen a few times. The genes are TRBV7-6 and TRBJ1-1, with 7 bases fitting TRBD1. Germline CDR1 SGHVS, CDR2 FNYEAQ. CDR3 length: 13 amino acids. The V and J ends lost 1 base and 5 bases, in that order; junction bases with no gene match: 1. In DNA, the CDR3 is TGTGCCAGCAGCTTAGGACAGGGTACTGAAGCTTTCTTT. Its protein product is CASSLGQGTEAFF.

The V and J genes are TRBV7-2 and TRBJ2-7; TRBD2 matches at 12 bases. The V gene end was trimmed by 5 bases and the J gene end by 11 bases; junction bases not matched to a gene: 13. Germline V CDR1 and CDR2: SGHTA, FQGNSA. The CDR3 has 15 amino acids. CDR3 residues: CASSERLAGDRTKYF. The CDR3 nucleotides read TGTGCCAGCAGCGAACGACTAGCGGGGGACCGTACTAAGTACTTC.

The J gene is TRBJ1-1, the V gene TRBV7-2, with no clear D. The V gene lost 0 bases and the J gene lost 4 bases, with 9 bases spanning the gap. The CDR3 runs to 14 residues. The V gene's germline CDR1 is SGHTA and CDR2 FQGNSA. The CDR3 here is CASSLAPGSTEAFF. CDR3 coding DNA: TGTGCCAGCAGCTTAGCACCGGGAAGCACTGAAGCTTTCTTT.

The CDR3 loop is CATSDLTGLGYTF. The CDR3, as DNA: TGTGCCACCAGTGATTTGACAGGGTTAGGCTACACCTTC. The J gene is TRBJ1-2, the V gene TRBV24-1; weak D call: TRBD1 (6 bases). This CDR3 contains 13 residues. The germline CDR1 and CDR2 sequences are KGHDR and SFDVKD. The V and J ends lost 0 bases and 8 bases respectively, with 9 bases between them.